These 17 T cell receptor beta chains came from one sample sequenced in a study of human T cells and chemical hapten exposure. TCRdb reprocessed the RACE reads via MiXCR and lists one record per CDR3 protein. The profile shows 85,000 to 95,000 distinct CDR3 sequences, approximately 11% of them singletons. The time point here: patch test 2, 6 weeks after DPC sensitization. Treatment of the sample: therapeutic diphenylcyclopropenone sensitization with weekly scalp DPC. The sequencing here drew on whole blood, taken in connection with sensitization to the hapten diphenylcyclopropenone (DPC). Receptors originate from a man aged 35 to 55 with alopecia areata. Some clones in this sample may be carry-over from other donors' samples.

This clonotype occurred many times. This sequence joins TRBV10-3 and TRBJ2-2, with no clear D. Trimming removed 6 bases from V and 5 bases from J, with 4 bases in between. The CDR3 extends over 11 amino acids. Per germline, CDR1 ENHRY and CDR2 SYGVKD. CDR3 sequence (DNA): TGTGCCATCAGCAATACCGGGGAGCTGTTTTTT. Protein: CAISNTGELFF.

V and J are TRBV3-1 and TRBJ2-7; D gene ambiguous. The CDR3 length is 12 residues. Trimming removed 1 base from V and 4 bases from J, with 5 bases in between. Germline V lookup: CDR1 LGHDT, CDR2 YNNKEL (reference sequence). The CDR3, as DNA: TGTGCCAGCAGCCAAGGTGGATACGAGCAGTACGTC. This gives the protein CASSQGGYEQYV.

This chain links TRBV2 with TRBJ2-3; D not certain. CDR1 SNHLY and CDR2 FYNNEI come from the germline V gene. Trimming pared 4 bases from V and 3 bases from J, leaving 14 bases between. The CDR3 consists of 15 residues. Here the CDR3 DNA reads TGTGCCAGCAGTGGGAAGAGCACCGAGACAGATACGCAGTATTTT. Translated: CASSGKSTETDTQYF.

The table lists this clonotype with a count of one. The chain is built from TRBV29-1 and TRBJ1-1; 7 positions match TRBD1. This CDR3 is 14 amino acids long. V lost 3 bases, J lost 1 base, and 5 bases stayed unmatched. CDR1 is SQVTM and CDR2 is ANQGSEA in the germline V gene. The CDR3 here is CSVEMAGGNTEAFF. CDR3 coding DNA: TGCAGCGTTGAGATGGCAGGGGGGAACACTGAAGCTTTCTTT.

This clonotype has a count of ten or more. The genes are TRBV28 and TRBJ1-5; TRBD1 matches at 8 bases. With 2 bases clipped from V and 1 base from J, the junction kept 7 bases outside the gene matches. Per the germline V gene, CDR1 is MDHEN and CDR2 is SYDVKM. The CDR3 is 17 residues long. The DNA of the CDR3 is TGTGCCAGCAGTTTAATGTGGGGACAGGTCAGCAATCAGCCCCAGCATTTT. The encoded protein is CASSLMWGQVSNQPQHF.

On this clonotype: An end of the junction does not agree with germline; a read error may underlie this. The chain couples TRBV10-3 to TRBJ2-1; the D is unclear. Germline CDR1 ENHRY, CDR2 SYGVKD. The CDR3 sequence is 11 residues long. The CDR3 coding sequence is TGTGCCATCAGTGACCCCTCTGGGCACGCGTTC. Its protein product is CAISDPSGHAF.

This clonotype was found a few times. The chain joins TRBV7-2 to TRBJ2-5, with 11 bases that match TRBD2. Germline V gives CDR1 SGHTA, CDR2 FQGNSA. This CDR3 has 16 residues. J lost 6 bases, V lost 0 bases, and 6 bases had no gene match. CDR3 nucleotides: TGTGCCAGCAGCTTAGCCGCCCTAGCGGGAGGAAAGACCCAGTACTTC. Protein product: CASSLAALAGGKTQYF.

The V and J genes are TRBV29-1 and TRBJ2-7; TRBD1 matches at 8 bases. There are 12 residues in the CDR3. Germline values: CDR1 SQVTM, CDR2 ANQGSEA. The ends lost 6 bases at V and 7 bases at J; junction bases unmatched: 8. The chain's CDR3 is CSVVTGGREQYF. CDR3 DNA sequence: TGCAGCGTAGTCACAGGGGGTCGGGAGCAGTACTTC.

The chain couples TRBV5-1 to TRBJ1-6; TRBD1 is a possible D gene (6 bases). The V end lost 7 bases, the J end lost 0 bases, and 20 bases lay between the germline ends. The germline CDR1 and CDR2 sequences are SGHRS and YFSETQ. The CDR3 runs to 18 residues. DNA for the CDR3: TGCGCCAGCGCCCTGGTGGACAGCGGAAGCTCCTATAATTCACCCCTCCACTTT. This gives the protein CASALVDSGSSYNSPLHF.

This clonotype was found many times. The J gene is TRBJ2-2, the V gene TRBV9; D unresolved. The CDR3 spans 13 residues. Germline lookup yields CDR1 SGDLS and CDR2 YYNGEE. With 1 base removed from V and 6 bases from J, the gap between germline ends came to 7 bases. CDR3 in amino acids: CASSVSVSGELFF. The CDR3 DNA reads as TGTGCCAGCAGCGTATCGGTCTCCGGGGAGCTGTTTTTT.

This clonotype was found a few times. The chain is built from TRBV27 and TRBJ2-1, with D maybe TRBD2 (6 bases). CDR1 is MNHEY and CDR2 is SMNVEV in the germline V gene (reference sequence). V lost 7 bases and J 0 bases, leaving 10 bases between the germline ends. This CDR3 spans 14 amino acids. The CDR3 nucleotides read TGTGCCAGCACCCCGGACTACTCCTACAATGAGCAGTTCTTC. As protein: CASTPDYSYNEQFF.

V gene TRBV20-1 combines with J gene TRBJ2-5; 9 nucleotides align to TRBD1. CDR1 and CDR2 from the germline V gene are DFQATT and SNEGSKA (reference sequence). The CDR3 covers 16 residues. V lost 5 bases and J lost 4; bases outside the gene matches: 14. The CDR3 region has the DNA TGCAGTGCTTTATCCGGAGGACAGGGGATCACAGAGACCCAGTACTTC. Translation: CSALSGGQGITETQYF.

V usage is TRBV7-2 and J usage is TRBJ2-3; TRBD1 aligns across 10 bases. Germline V gene sequence: CDR1 SGHTA, CDR2 FQGNSA. Trimming took 4 bases from V and 6 from J; bases not matched to a gene: 10. The CDR3 is 16 amino acids. DNA of the CDR3: TGTGCCAGCAGCTCCCGTCCCGGGACAGGGGTCGATACGCAGTATTTT. Amino acid sequence: CASSSRPGTGVDTQYF.

This clonotype was counted between two and nine times. The chain recombines TRBV5-1 with TRBJ2-7, with D possibly being TRBD2 (6 bases). The CDR3 spans 14 residues. CDR1 is SGHRS and CDR2 is YFSETQ in the germline V gene. Trimming took 7 bases from V and 3 from J, leaving 17 bases between them. CDR3 loop: CASYASSEGYEQYV. As DNA, the CDR3 is TGCGCCAGCTACGCCTCTAGCGAGGGCTACGAGCAGTACGTC.

The rearrangement uses TRBV29-1 and TRBJ2-1, with 8 bases lining up with TRBD2. This CDR3 has 15 residues. Unmatched junction bases numbered 15, after V lost 6 bases and J lost 8 bases. Germline-derived CDR1 and CDR2 are SQVTM and ANQGSEA. CDR3 sequence: CSVEPILAGFHEQFF. In DNA, the CDR3 is TGCAGCGTCGAACCTATCCTAGCGGGCTTTCATGAGCAGTTCTTC.

This clonotype is classed as medium-sized (0.01 to 0.1%). Here the CDR3 reads CASSFGTSVNTQYF. The CDR3 nucleotides read TGTGCCAGCAGTTTTGGGACTAGCGTGAATACGCAGTATTTT. The rearrangement uses TRBV6-5 and TRBJ2-3; TRBD2 matches at 10 bases. There are 14 residues in the CDR3. V shed 4 bases, J shed 7 bases, and the junction held 5 bases outside the gene matches. The germline V gene encodes CDR1 MNHEY and CDR2 SVGAGI.

This clonotype was found many times. The chain recombines TRBV12-3 or TRBV12-4 with TRBJ1-1; perhaps TRBD1 as D (5 bases). Trimming removed 1 base at V and 5 bases at J, with 8 bases between. This CDR3 is built from 13 residues. The CDR3 coding sequence is TGTGCCAGCAGTTTAGGGGGCGGTACTGAAGCTTTCTTT. This gives the protein CASSLGGGTEAFF.